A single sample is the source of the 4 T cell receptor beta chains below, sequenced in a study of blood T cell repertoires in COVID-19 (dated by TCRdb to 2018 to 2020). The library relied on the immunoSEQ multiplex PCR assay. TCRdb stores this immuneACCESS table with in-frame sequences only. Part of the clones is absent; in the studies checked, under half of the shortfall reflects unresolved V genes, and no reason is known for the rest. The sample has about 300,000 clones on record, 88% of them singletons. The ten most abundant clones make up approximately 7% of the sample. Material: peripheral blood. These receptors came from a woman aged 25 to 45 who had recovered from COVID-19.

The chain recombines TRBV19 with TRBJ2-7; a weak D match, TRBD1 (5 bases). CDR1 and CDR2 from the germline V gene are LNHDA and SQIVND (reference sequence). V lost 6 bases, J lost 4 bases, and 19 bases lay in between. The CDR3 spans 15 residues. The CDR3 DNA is TGTGCCAGTAGCGATGGACACCCGAGTTCGTACGAGCAGTACTTC. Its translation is CASSDGHPSSYEQYF.

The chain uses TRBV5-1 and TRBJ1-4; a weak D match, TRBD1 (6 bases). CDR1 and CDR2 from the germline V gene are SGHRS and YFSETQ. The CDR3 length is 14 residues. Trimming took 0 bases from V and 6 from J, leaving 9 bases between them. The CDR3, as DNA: TGCGCCAGCAGCTTGGAAGGGGGTGATGAAAAACTGTTTTTT. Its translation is CASSLEGGDEKLFF.

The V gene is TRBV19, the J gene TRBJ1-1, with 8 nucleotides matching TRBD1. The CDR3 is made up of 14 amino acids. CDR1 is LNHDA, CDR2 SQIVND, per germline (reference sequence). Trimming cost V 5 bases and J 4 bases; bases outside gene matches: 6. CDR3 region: CASSALQGGTEAFF. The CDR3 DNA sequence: TGTGCCAGTAGTGCCTTACAGGGGGGCACTGAAGCTTTCTTT.

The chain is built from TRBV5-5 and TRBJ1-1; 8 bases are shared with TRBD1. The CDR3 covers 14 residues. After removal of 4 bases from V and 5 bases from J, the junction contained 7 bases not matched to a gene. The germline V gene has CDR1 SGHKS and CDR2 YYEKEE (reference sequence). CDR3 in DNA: TGTGCCAGCAGCCAACAGGGGGTATGGACTGAAGCTTTCTTT. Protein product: CASSQQGVWTEAFF. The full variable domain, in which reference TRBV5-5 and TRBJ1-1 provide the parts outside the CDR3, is DAGVTQSPTHLIKTRGQQVTLRCSPISGHKSVSWYQQVLGQGPQFIFQYYEKEERGRGNFPDRFSARQFPNYSSELNVNALLLGDSALYLCASSQQGVWTEAFFGQGTRLTVV.